This T cell receptor beta chain was profiled in a study of a mutant IDH1 vaccine in newly diagnosed glioma. About the research overall: Vaccination was launched 4-6 weeks after radiotherapy alone, or with temozolomide cycles. Week 35 was assigned to visit V12, and week 47 was assigned to visit V13.

Points on this clone: The antigen is undetermined.

This sample's time point: week 47, end of study. Topical imiquimod accompanied each vaccine dose, which consisted of 300 ug of mutant IDH1 20-mer peptide. The study enrolled donors with new WHO grade 3 or 4 IDH1-mutant, ATRX-lost astrocytomas. In germline, CDR1 is MNHEY, CDR2 SVGAGI. V gave up 8 bases and J gave up 1 base, with 12 bases separating them. The CDR3 runs 13 residues. The study, taken as a whole, reports: Seemingly, pseudoprogression had no relation to changes in the top peripheral T cell clonotypes.

TCRdb's table, derived via immunoSEQ multiplex PCR, lists solely in-frame clones and lacks some. This table holds 56,000 or so clones, less than 80% found once. This clonotype originated in a man aged 50-60 years with glioma. This specimen consisted of PBMCs, obtained from a glioma patient whose treatment included an IDH1 peptide vaccine. The chain recombines TRBV6-5 with TRBJ2-7; D is uncertain. The CDR3 region is CASSLDWSYEQYF. CDR3 DNA sequence: TGTGCCAGCTCGCTAGACTGGTCCTACGAGCAGTACTTC.